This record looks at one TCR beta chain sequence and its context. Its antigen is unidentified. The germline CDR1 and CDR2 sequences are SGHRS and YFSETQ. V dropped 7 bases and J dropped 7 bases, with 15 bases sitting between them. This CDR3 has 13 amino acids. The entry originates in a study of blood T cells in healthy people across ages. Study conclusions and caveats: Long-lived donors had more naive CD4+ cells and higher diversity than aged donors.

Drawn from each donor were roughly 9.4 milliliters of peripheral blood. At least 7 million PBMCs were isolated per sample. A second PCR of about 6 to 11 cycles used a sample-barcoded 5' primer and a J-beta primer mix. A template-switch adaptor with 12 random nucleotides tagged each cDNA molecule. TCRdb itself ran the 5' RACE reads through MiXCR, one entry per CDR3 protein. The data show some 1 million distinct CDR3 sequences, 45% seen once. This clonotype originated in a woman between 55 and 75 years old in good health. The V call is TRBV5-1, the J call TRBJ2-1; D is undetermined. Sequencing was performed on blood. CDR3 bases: TGCGCCAGCTCTATGCGGCCCACGAATGAGCAGTTCTTC. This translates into CASSMRPTNEQFF.